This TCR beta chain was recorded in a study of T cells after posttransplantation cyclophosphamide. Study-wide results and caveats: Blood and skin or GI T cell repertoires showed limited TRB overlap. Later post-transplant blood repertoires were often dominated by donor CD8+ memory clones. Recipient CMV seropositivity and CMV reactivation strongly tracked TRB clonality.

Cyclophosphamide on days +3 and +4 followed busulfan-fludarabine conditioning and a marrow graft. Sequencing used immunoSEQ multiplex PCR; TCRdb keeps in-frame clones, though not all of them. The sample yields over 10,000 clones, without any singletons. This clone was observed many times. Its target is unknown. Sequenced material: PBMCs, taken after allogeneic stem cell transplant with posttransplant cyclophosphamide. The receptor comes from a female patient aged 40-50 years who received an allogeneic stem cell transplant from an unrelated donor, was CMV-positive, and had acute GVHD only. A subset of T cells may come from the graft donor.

CDR3 region: CASSPRQHYEQYV. CDR3 in DNA: TGTGCCAGCAGTCCACGACAGCACTACGAGCAGTACGTC. The chain recombines TRBV6-5 with TRBJ2-7, with D tentatively TRBD1 (5 bases). The germline CDR1 and CDR2 sequences are MNHEY and SVGAGI. The CDR3 is 13 residues long. V lost 5 bases and J lost 3, with 11 bases in between.